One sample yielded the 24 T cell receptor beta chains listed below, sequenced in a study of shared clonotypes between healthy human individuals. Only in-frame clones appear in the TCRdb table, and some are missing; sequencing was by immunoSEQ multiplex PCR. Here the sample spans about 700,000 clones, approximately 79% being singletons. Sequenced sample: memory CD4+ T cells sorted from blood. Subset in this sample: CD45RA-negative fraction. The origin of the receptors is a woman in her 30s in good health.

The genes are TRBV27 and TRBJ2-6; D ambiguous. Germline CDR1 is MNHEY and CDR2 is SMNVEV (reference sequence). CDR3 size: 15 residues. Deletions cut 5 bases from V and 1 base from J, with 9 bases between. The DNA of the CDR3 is TGTGCCAGCAGTCCCATCAGGTCTGGGGCCAACGTCCTGACTTTC. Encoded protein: CASSPIRSGANVLTF.

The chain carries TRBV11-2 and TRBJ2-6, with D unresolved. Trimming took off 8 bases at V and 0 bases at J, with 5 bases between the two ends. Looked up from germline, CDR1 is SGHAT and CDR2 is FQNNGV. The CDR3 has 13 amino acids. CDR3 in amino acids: CASRTSGANVLTF. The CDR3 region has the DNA TGTGCCAGCCGTACCTCTGGGGCCAACGTCCTGACTTTC.

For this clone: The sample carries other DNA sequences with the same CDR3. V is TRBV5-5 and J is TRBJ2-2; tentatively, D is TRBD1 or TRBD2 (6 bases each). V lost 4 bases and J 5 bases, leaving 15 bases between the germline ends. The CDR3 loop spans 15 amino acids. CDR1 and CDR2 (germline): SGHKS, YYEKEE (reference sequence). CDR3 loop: CASSLPGAGTGELFF. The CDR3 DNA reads TGTGCCAGCAGCCTACCGGGGGCGGGAACCGGGGAGCTGTTTTTT.

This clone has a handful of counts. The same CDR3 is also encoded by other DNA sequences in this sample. The CDR3 here is CASSLRGTNNEQFF. CDR3 DNA: TGTGCCAGCAGTTTGCGCGGGACTAACAATGAGCAGTTCTTC. The gene calls are TRBV27 and TRBJ2-1; 7 bases map to TRBD2. Per germline, CDR1 MNHEY and CDR2 SMNVEV (reference sequence). Germline trimming cut 3 bases from V and 5 bases from J; bases unmatched to any gene: 4. The CDR3 spans 14 residues.

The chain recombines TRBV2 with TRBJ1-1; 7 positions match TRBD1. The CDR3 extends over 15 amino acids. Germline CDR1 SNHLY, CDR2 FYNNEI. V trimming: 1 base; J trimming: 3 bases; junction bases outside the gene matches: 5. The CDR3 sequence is CASSEDRGGDTEAFF. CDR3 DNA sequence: TGTGCCAGCAGTGAAGACAGGGGAGGGGACACTGAAGCTTTCTTT.

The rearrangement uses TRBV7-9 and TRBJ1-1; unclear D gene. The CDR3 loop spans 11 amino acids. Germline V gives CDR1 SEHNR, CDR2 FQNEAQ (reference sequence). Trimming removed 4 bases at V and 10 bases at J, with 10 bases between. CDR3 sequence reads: CASSSDRGAFF. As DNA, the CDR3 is TGTGCCAGCAGCTCCGACCGAGGAGCTTTCTTT.

The CDR3 DNA reads as TGTGCCAGTCGCTCCGGGTCCGATACGCAGTATTTT. Protein: CASRSGSDTQYF. The rearrangement links TRBV19 to TRBJ2-3; D not certain. In germline, CDR1 is LNHDA, CDR2 SQIVND (reference sequence). The CDR3 runs to 12 residues. V was trimmed by 8 bases and J by 6 bases, leaving 12 bases between them.

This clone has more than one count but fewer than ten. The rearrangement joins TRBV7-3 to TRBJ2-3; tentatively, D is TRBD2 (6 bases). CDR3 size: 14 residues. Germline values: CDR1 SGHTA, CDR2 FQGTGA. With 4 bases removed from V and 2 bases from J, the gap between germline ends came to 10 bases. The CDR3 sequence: CASSSGTATDTQYF. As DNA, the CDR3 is TGTGCCAGCAGCTCCGGGACTGCCACAGATACGCAGTATTTT.

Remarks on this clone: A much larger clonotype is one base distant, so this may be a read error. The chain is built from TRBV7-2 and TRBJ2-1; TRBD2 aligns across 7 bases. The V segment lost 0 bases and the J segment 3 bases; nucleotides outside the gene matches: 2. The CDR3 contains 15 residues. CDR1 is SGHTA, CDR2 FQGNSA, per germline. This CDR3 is CASSLAGGHYNEQFF. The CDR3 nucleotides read TGTGCCAGCAGCTTAGCGGGAGGGCACTACAATGAGCAGTTCTTC.

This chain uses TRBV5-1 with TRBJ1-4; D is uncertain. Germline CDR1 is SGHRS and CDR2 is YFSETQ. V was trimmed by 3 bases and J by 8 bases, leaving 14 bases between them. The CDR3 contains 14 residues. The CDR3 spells CASSSDVDGEKLFF. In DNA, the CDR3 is TGCGCCAGCAGCTCGGACGTAGACGGGGAAAAACTGTTTTTT.

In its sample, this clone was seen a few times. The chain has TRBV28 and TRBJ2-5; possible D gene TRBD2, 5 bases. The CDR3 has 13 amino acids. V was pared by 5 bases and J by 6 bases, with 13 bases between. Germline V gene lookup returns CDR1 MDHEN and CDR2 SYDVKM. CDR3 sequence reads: CASSLDWQQTQYF. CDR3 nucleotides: TGTGCCAGCAGTCTGGACTGGCAACAGACCCAGTACTTC.

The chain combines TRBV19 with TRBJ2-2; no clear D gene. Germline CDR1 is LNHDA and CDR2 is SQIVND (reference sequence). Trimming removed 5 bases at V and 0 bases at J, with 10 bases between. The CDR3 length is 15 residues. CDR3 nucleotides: TGTGCCAGTAGTCTGACACTCACGAACACCGGGGAGCTGTTTTTT. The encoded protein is CASSLTLTNTGELFF.

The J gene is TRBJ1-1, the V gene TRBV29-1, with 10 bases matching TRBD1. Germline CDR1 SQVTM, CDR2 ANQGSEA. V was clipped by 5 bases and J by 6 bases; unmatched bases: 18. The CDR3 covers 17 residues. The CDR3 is CSVRGMWDRGTDPEAFF. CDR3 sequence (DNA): TGCAGCGTTCGCGGGATGTGGGACAGGGGAACGGATCCTGAAGCTTTCTTT.

CDR3 loop: CASSADRWAQETQYF. As DNA, the CDR3 is TGTGCCAGCAGTGCCGACAGGTGGGCCCAAGAGACCCAGTACTTC. The V and J genes are TRBV2 and TRBJ2-5; D perhaps matches TRBD1 (6 bases). Between the trimmed V and J ends, which lost 4 bases and 1 base, there was a span of 13 bases. Germline CDR1 and CDR2: SNHLY and FYNNEI. This CDR3 region has 15 residues.

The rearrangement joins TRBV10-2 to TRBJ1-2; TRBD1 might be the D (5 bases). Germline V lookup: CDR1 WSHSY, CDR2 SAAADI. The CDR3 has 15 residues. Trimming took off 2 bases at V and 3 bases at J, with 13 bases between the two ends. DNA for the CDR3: TGCGCCAGCAGTGAGGGACAAGATCCTCACTATGGCTACACCTTC. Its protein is CASSEGQDPHYGYTF.

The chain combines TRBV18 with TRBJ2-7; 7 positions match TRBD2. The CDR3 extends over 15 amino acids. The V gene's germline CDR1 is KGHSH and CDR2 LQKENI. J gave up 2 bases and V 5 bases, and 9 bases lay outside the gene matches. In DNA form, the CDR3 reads TGTGCCAGCTCAGGTAGCGGGTCAACGGCCTACGAGCAGTACTTC. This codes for CASSGSGSTAYEQYF. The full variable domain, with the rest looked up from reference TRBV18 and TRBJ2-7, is NAGVMQNPRHLVRRRGQEARLRCSPMKGHSHVYWYRQLPEEGLKFMVYLQKENIIDESGMPKERFSAEFPKEGPSILRIQQVVRGDSAAYFCASSGSGSTAYEQYFGPGTRLTVT.

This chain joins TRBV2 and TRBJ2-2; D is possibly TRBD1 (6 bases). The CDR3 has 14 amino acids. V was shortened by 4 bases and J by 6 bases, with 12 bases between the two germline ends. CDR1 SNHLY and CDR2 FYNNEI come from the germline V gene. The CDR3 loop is CASSAPRGSGELFF. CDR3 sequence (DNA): TGTGCCAGCAGTGCCCCTAGGGGGTCCGGGGAGCTGTTTTTT.

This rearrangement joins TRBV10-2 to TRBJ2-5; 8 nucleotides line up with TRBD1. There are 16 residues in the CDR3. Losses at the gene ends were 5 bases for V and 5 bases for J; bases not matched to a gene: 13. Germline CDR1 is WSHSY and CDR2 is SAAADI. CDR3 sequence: CASSRTTLRQGETQYF. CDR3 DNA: TGCGCCAGCAGTCGCACCACCCTGAGACAGGGGGAGACCCAGTACTTC.

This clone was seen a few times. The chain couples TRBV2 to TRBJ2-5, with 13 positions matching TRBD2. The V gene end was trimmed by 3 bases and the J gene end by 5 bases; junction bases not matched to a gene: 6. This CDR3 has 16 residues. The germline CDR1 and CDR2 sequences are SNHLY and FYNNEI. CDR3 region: CASSETSGRLEETQYF. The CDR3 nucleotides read TGTGCCAGCAGTGAGACTAGCGGGAGGTTAGAGGAGACCCAGTACTTC.

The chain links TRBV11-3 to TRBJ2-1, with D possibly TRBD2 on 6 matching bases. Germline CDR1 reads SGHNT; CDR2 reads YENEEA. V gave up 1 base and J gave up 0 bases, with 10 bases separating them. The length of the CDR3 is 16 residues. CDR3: CASSLAGGSSYNEQFF. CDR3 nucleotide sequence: TGTGCCAGCAGCTTAGCTGGGGGGAGCTCCTACAATGAGCAGTTCTTC.

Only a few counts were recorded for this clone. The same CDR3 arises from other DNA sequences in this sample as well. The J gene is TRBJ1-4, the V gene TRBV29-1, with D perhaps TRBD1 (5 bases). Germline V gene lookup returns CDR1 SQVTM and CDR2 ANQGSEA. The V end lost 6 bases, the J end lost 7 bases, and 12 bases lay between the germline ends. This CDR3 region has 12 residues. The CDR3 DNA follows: TGCAGCGTGGGGGGACGCGGTGAAAAACTGTTTTTT. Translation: CSVGGRGEKLFF.

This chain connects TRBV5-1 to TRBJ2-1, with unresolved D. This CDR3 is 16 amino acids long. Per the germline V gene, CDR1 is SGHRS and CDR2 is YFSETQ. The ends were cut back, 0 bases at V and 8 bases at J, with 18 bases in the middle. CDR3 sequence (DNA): TGCGCCAGCAGCTTGGATGTTGGGCCGATGGGCTATGAGCAGTTCTTC. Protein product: CASSLDVGPMGYEQFF.

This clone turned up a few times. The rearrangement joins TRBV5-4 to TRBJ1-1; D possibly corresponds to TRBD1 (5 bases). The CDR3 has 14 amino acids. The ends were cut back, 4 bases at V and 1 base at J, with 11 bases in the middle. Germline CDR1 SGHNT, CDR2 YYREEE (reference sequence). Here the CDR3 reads CASSHRDGNTEAFF. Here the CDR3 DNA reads TGTGCCAGCAGCCACCGGGACGGGAACACTGAAGCTTTCTTT. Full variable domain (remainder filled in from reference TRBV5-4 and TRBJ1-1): ETGVTQSPTHLIKTRGQQVTLRCSSQSGHNTVSWYQQALGQGPQFIFQYYREEENGRGNFPPRFSGLQFPNYSSELNVNALELDDSALYLCASSHRDGNTEAFFGQGTRLTVV.

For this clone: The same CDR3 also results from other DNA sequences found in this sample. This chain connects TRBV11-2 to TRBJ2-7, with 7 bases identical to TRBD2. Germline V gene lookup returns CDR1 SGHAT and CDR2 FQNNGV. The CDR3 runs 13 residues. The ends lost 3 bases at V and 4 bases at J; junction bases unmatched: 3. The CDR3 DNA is TGTGCCAGCAGCTTGGGGAGGGAGTACGAGCAGTACTTC. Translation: CASSLGREYEQYF.